These 10 T cell receptor beta chains came from one sample sequenced in a study of Graves' ophthalmopathy and Graves' hyperthyroidism. Investigators amplified TCR beta CDR3 regions from RNA transcripts. Second-round multiplex PCR followed a first-round RT-PCR using HTBI primers. TCRdb re-called the multiplex PCR reads with MiXCR, one entry per CDR3 protein. The sample carries about 740,000 distinct CDR3 sequences, 40% recorded once. What was sequenced was peripheral blood. The receptors derive from an adult man with Graves' ophthalmopathy.

This clonotype has ten or more counts. This rearrangement joins TRBV7-9 to TRBJ1-4; D is possibly TRBD1 (6 bases). CDR3 length: 16 amino acids. The V and J ends lost 6 bases and 2 bases respectively, with 16 bases between them. Germline V CDR1 and CDR2: SEHNR, FQNEAQ (reference sequence). The CDR3: CASRPGQISTNEKLFF. For the CDR3, the DNA is TGTGCCAGCAGACCCGGACAGATTTCGACTAATGAAAAACTGTTTTTT. Drawing the rest from reference TRBV7-9 and TRBJ1-4, the complete variable domain is DTGVSQNPRHKITKRGQNVTFRCDPISEHNRLYWYRQTLGQGPEFLTYFQNEAQLEKSRLLSDRFSAERPKGSFSTLEIQRTEQGDSAMYLCASRPGQISTNEKLFFGSGTQLSVL.

Only a few counts were recorded for this clonotype. The V and J genes are TRBV14 and TRBJ1-1, with D uncertain. The V end was cut by 8 bases, the J end by 1 base, with 14 bases between. Germline V CDR1 and CDR2: SGHDN, FVKESK. The CDR3 length is 14 residues. In DNA, the CDR3 is TGTGCCAGCTCACCACCGGAGACGAACACTGAAGCTTTCTTT. Residues: CASSPPETNTEAFF. Combining the CDR3 with reference TRBV14 and TRBJ1-1 gives the whole variable domain EAGVTQFPSHSVIEKGQTVTLRCDPISGHDNLYWYRRVMGKEIKFLLHFVKESKQDESGMPNNRFLAERTGGTYSTLKVQPAELEDSGVYFCASSPPETNTEAFFGQGTRLTVV.

A few counts support this clonotype. The chain combines TRBV6-6 with TRBJ1-4, with 8 bases fitting TRBD1. CDR3 length equals 15 residues. V was pared by 2 bases and J by 8 bases, with 7 bases of the junction left unmatched. Germline CDR1 MNHNY, CDR2 SVGAGI (reference sequence). The CDR3: CASSYLGQGGEKLFF. In DNA, the CDR3 is TGTGCCAGCAGTTACCTAGGACAGGGAGGGGAAAAACTGTTTTTT.

This clonotype was observed a handful of times. The gene calls are TRBV7-9 and TRBJ1-2, with TRBD1 as a possible D gene (5 bases). Germline values: CDR1 SEHNR, CDR2 FQNEAQ (reference sequence). V was cut by 5 bases and J by 1 base, with 11 bases left in between. The CDR3 length is 14 residues. The CDR3 loop reads CASSGDVFNYGYTF. CDR3 DNA: TGTGCCAGCAGCGGGGACGTTTTTAACTATGGCTACACCTTC.

This clonotype was observed many times. V usage is TRBV25-1 and J usage is TRBJ1-2, with D perhaps TRBD1 (5 bases). Germline lookup yields CDR1 MGHDK and CDR2 SYGVNS. The CDR3 covers 15 residues. The ends were cut back, 2 bases at V and 6 bases at J, with 16 bases in the middle. The CDR3 DNA follows: TGTGCCAGCAGTGAACAGGGAGTCGGTTACGATGGCTACACCTTC. Amino acid sequence: CASSEQGVGYDGYTF.

The chain couples TRBV29-1 to TRBJ2-5; maybe TRBD1 (6 bases). Per germline, CDR1 SQVTM and CDR2 ANQGSEA. The CDR3 is 13 amino acids. With 8 bases removed from V and 5 bases from J, the gap between germline ends came to 18 bases. The CDR3 bases are TGCAGCTCCGGGACAACTCCCCGGGAGACCCAGTACTTC. Its translation: CSSGTTPRETQYF.

To note about this clonotype: Compared with germline, one end of the junction differs, possibly owing to a read error. The genes are TRBV24-1 and TRBJ1-5; 8 bases are shared with TRBD1. CDR3 size: 13 residues. Germline CDR1 KGHDR, CDR2 SFDVKD. CDR3 region: CASSDQGAQPQHF. As DNA, the CDR3 is TGTGCCAGCAGTGACCAGGGGGCTCAGCCCCAGCATTTT.

The genes are TRBV19 and TRBJ1-1; D remains unclear. V lost 4 bases to trimming and J lost 1 base, with 10 bases between them. Germline V gene data show CDR1 as LNHDA and CDR2 as SQIVND (reference sequence). The CDR3 extends over 14 amino acids. CDR3 bases: TGTGCCAGTAGTACGAGGTTAGGGAACACTGAAGCTTTCTTT. It is translated as CASSTRLGNTEAFF.

The chain recombines TRBV6-5 with TRBJ1-6; TRBD1 might be the D (6 bases). Germline CDR1 MNHEY, CDR2 SVGAGI. Trimming cost V 7 bases and J 7 bases, with 17 bases left between them. The CDR3 runs 15 residues. Written as DNA, the CDR3 is TGTGCCAGCACAATCAACAGGGTTCGGAATTCACCCCTCCACTTT. It specifies CASTINRVRNSPLHF.

This clonotype was picked up many times. CDR3 nucleotides: TGTGCCAGCAGTCAACTCGACAGGGACTACGAGCAGTACTTC. It specifies CASSQLDRDYEQYF. The chain employs TRBV7-9 and TRBJ2-7, with TRBD1 identical over 7 bases. The germline V gene has CDR1 SEHNR and CDR2 FQNEAQ (reference sequence). The CDR3 contains 14 residues. Trimming took 6 bases from V and 3 from J; bases not matched to a gene: 8.